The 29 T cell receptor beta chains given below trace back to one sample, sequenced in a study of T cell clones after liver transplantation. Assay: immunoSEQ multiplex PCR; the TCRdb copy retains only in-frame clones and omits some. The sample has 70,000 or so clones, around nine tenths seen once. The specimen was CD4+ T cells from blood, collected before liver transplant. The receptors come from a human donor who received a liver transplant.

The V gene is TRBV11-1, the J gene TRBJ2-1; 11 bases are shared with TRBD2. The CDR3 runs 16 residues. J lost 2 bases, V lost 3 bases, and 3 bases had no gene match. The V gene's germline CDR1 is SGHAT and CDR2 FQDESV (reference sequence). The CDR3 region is CASSLTSGTTYNEQFF. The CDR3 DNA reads TGTGCCAGCAGCTTGACTAGCGGGACCACCTACAATGAGCAGTTCTTC.

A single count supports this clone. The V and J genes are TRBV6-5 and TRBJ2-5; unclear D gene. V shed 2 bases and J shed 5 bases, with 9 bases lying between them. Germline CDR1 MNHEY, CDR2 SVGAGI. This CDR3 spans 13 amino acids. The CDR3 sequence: CASSYGGSETQYF. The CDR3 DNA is TGTGCCAGCAGTTACGGCGGTTCGGAGACCCAGTACTTC.

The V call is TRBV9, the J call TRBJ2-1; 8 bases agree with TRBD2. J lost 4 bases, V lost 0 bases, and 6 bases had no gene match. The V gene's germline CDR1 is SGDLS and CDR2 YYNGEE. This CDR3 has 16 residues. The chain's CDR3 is CASSVVSGSIYNEQFF. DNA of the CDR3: TGTGCCAGCAGCGTAGTAAGCGGGAGTATTTACAATGAGCAGTTCTTC.

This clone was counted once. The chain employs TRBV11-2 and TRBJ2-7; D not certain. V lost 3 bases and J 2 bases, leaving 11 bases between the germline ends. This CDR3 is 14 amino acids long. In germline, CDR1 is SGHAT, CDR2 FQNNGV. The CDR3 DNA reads TGTGCCAGCAGCTTGGGTTTGGCAACCTACGAGCAGTACTTC. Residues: CASSLGLATYEQYF.

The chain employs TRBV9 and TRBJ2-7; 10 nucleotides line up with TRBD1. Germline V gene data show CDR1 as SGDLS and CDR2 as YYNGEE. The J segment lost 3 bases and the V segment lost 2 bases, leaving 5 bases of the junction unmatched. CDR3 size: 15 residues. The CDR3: CASSVGQGEGYEQYF. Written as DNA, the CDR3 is TGTGCCAGCAGCGTCGGACAGGGGGAGGGCTACGAGCAGTACTTC.

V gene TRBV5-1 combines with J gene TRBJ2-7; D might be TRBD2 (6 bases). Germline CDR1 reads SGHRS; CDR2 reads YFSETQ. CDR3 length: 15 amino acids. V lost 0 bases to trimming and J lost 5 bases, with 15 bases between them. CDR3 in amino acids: CASSLDGRGSDEQYF. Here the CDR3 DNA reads TGCGCCAGCAGCTTGGACGGGAGAGGTAGCGACGAGCAGTACTTC. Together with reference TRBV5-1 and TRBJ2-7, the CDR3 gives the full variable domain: KAGVTQTPRYLIKTRGQQVTLSCSPISGHRSVSWYQQTPGQGLQFLFEYFSETQRNKGNFPGRFSGRQFSNSRSEMNVSTLELGDSALYLCASSLDGRGSDEQYFGPGTRLTVT.

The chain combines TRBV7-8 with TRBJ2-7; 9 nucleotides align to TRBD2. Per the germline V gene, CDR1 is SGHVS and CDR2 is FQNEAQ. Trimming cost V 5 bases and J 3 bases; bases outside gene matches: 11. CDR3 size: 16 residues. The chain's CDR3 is CASSKVSGLAFYEQYF. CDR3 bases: TGTGCCAGCAGCAAAGTATCCGGACTAGCGTTCTACGAGCAGTACTTC. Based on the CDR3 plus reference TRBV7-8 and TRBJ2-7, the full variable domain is GAGVSQSPRYKVAKRGQDVALRCDPISGHVSLFWYQQALGQGPEFLTYFQNEAQLDKSGLPSDRFFAERPEGSVSTLKIQRTQQEDSAVYLCASSKVSGLAFYEQYFGPGTRLTVT.

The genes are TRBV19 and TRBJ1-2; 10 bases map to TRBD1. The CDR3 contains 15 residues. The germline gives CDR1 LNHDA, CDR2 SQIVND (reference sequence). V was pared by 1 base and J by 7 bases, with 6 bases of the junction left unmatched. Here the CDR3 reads CASSIGDRGAGGYTF. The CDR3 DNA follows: TGTGCCAGTAGTATAGGGGACAGGGGAGCCGGTGGCTACACCTTC.

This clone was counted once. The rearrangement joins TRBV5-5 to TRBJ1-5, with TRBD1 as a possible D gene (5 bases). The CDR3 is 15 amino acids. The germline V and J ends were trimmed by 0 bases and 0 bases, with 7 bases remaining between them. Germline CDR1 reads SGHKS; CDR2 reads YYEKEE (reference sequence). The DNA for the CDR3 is TGTGCCAGCAGCTTGGTCGGGGGTAGCAATCAGCCCCAGCATTTT. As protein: CASSLVGGSNQPQHF. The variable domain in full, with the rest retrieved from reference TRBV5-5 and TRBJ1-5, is DAGVTQSPTHLIKTRGQQVTLRCSPISGHKSVSWYQQVLGQGPQFIFQYYEKEERGRGNFPDRFSARQFPNYSSELNVNALLLGDSALYLCASSLVGGSNQPQHFGDGTRLSIL.

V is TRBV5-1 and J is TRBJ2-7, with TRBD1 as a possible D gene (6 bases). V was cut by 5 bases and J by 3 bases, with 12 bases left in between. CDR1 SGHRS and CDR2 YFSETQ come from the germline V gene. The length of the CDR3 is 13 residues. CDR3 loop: CASRPVRGYEQYF. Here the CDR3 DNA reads TGCGCCAGCAGACCCGTCAGGGGCTACGAGCAGTACTTC.

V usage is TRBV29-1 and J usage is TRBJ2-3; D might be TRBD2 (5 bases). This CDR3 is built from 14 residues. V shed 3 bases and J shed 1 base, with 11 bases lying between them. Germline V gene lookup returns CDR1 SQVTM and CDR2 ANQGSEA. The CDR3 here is CSVEASGGTDTQYF. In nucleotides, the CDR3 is TGCAGCGTTGAGGCGAGCGGTGGCACAGATACGCAGTATTTT.

CDR3 amino acids: CASRISGSYEQYF. As DNA, the CDR3 is TGTGCCAGTCGGATTAGCGGGAGTTACGAGCAGTACTTC. The chain uses TRBV19 and TRBJ2-7; TRBD2 aligns across 9 bases. Germline assignment: CDR1 LNHDA and CDR2 SQIVND (reference sequence). Unmatched junction bases numbered 6, after V lost 8 bases and J lost 4 bases. CDR3 length: 13 amino acids.

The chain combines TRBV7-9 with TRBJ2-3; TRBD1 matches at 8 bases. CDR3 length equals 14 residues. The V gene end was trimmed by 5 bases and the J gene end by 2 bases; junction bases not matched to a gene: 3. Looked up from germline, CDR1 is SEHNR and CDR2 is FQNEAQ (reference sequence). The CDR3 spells CASSLQGATDTQYF. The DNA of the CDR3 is TGTGCCAGCAGCCTTCAGGGGGCCACAGATACGCAGTATTTT.

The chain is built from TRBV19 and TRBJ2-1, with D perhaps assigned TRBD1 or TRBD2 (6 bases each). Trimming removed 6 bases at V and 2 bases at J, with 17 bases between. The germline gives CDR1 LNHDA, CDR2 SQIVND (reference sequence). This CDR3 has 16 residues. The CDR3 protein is CASSRQGGGAYNEQFF. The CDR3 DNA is TGTGCCAGTAGCCGCCAAGGAGGGGGAGCCTACAATGAGCAGTTCTTC.

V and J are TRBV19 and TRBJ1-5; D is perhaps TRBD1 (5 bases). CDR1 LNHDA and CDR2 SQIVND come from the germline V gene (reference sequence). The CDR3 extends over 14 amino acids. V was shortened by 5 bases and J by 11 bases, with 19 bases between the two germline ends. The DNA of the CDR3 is TGTGCCAGTAGTCCAGGGACGGACCTTTCGACCCAGCATTTT. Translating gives CASSPGTDLSTQHF.

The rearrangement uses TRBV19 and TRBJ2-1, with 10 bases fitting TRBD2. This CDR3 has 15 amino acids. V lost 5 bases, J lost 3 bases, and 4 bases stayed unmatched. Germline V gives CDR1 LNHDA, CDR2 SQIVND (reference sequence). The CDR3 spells CASSSLAGSYNEQFF. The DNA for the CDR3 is TGTGCCAGTAGTTCACTAGCGGGAAGCTACAATGAGCAGTTCTTC. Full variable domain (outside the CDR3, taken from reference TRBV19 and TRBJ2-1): DGGITQSPKYLFRKEGQNVTLSCEQNLNHDAMYWYRQDPGQGLRLIYYSQIVNDFQKGDIAEGYSVSREKKESFPLTVTSAQKNPTAFYLCASSSLAGSYNEQFFGPGTRLTVL.

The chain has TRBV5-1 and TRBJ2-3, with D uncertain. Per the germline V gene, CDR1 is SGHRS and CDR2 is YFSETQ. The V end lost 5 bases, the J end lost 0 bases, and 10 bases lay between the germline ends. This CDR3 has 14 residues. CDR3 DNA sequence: TGCGCCAGCAGGGAAGGTGCCAGCACAGATACGCAGTATTTT. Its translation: CASREGASTDTQYF.

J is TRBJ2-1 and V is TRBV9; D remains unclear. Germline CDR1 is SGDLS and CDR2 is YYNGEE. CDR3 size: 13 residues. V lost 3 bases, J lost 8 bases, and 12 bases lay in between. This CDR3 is CASSADPGYEQFF. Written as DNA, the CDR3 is TGTGCCAGCAGCGCGGACCCTGGTTATGAGCAGTTCTTC.

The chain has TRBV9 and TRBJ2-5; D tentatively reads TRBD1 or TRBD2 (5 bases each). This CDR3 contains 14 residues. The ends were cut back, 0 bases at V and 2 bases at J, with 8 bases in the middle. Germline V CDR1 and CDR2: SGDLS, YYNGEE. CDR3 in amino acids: CASSVGGVQETQYF. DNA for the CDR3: TGTGCCAGCAGCGTAGGAGGGGTACAAGAGACCCAGTACTTC.

The CDR3 nucleotides read TGTGCCAGCAGCAAAACTAGCGGGAGTGTCGGTGAGCAGTTCTTC. Its protein product is CASSKTSGSVGEQFF. This chain joins TRBV7-9 and TRBJ2-1, with 11 bases that match TRBD2. CDR1 and CDR2 from the germline V gene are SEHNR and FQNEAQ (reference sequence). The trim removed 5 bases at V and 9 bases at J, leaving 9 bases unmatched. This CDR3 is 15 amino acids long.

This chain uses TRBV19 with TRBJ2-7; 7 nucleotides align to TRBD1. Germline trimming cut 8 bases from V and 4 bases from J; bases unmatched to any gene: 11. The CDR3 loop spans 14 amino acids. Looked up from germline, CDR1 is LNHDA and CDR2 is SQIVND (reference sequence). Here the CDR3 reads CASQFGQDPYEQYF. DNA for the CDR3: TGTGCCAGTCAGTTCGGACAGGATCCTTACGAGCAGTACTTC.

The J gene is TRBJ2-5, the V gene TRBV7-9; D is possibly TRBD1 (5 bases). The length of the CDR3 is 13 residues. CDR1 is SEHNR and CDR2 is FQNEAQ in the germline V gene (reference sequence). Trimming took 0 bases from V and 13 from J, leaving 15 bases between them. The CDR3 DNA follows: TGTGCCAGCAGCTTAGCCTCCGGCAGGGTATCGTACTTC. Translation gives CASSLASGRVSYF.

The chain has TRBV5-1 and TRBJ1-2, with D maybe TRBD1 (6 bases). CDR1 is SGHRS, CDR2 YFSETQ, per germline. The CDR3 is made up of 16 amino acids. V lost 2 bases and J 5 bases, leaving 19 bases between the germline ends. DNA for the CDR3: TGCGCCAGCAGCTTCCTTAATCAGGGGTTACCTTATGGCTACACCTTC. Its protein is CASSFLNQGLPYGYTF.

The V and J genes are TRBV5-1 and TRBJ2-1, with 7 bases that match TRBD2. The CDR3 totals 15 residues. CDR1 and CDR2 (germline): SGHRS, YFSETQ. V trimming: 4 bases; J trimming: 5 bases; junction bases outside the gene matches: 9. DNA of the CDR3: TGCGCCAGCAGCCGAAGCGGGACTAATAACAATGAGCAGTTCTTC. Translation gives CASSRSGTNNNEQFF.

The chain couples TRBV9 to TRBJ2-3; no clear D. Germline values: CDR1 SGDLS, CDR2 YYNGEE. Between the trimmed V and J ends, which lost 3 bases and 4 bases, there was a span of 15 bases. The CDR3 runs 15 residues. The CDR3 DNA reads TGTGCCAGCAGCGGCCTTAACCCCCCTTCAGATACGCAGTATTTT. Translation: CASSGLNPPSDTQYF.

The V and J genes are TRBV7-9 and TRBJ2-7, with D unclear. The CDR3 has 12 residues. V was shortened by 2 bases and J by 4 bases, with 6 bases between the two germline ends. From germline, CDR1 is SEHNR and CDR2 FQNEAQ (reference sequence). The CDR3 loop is CASSLSGYEQYF. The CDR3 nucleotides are TGTGCCAGCAGCTTATCGGGTTACGAGCAGTACTTC.

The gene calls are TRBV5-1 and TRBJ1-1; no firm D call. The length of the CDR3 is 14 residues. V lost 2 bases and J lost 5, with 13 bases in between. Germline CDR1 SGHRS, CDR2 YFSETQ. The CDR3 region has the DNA TGCGCCAGCAGCTTAGGGTCGGAGGTTACTGAAGCTTTCTTT. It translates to CASSLGSEVTEAFF.

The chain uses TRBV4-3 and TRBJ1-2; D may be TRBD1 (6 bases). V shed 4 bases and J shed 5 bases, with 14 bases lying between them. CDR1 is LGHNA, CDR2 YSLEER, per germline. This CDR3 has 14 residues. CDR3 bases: TGCGCCAGCAGCCGTTCACAGGGAGGGTATGGCTACACCTTC. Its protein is CASSRSQGGYGYTF.

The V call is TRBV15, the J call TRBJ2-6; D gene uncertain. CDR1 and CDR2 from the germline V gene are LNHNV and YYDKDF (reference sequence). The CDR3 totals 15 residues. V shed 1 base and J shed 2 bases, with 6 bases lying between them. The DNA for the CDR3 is TGTGCCACCAGCAGAGGCCTCCCTGGGGCCAACGTCCTGACTTTC. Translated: CATSRGLPGANVLTF.